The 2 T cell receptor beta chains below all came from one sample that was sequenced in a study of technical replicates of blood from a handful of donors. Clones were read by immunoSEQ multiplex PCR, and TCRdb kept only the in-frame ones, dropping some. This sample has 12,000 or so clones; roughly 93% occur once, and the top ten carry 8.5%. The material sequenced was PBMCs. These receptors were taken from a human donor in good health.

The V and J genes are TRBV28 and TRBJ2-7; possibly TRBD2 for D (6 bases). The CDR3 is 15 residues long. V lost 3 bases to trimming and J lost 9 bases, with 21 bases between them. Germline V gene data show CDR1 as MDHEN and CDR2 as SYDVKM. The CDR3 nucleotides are TGTGCCAGCAGTTTGGAGGGTAGACCCTTCCTACGGCAGTACTTC. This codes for CASSLEGRPFLRQYF. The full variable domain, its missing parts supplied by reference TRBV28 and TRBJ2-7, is DVKVTQSSRYLVKRTGEKVFLECVQDMDHENMFWYRQDPGLGLRLIYFSYDVKMKEKGDIPEGYSVSREKKERFSLILESASTNQTSMYLCASSLEGRPFLRQYFGPGTRLTVT.

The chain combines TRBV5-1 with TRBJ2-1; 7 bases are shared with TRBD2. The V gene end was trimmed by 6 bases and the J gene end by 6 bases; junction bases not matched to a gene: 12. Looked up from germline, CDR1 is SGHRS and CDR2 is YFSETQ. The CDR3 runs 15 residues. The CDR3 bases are TGCGCCAGCATCCCGGGGAGGGAAGGGTTCAATGAGCAGTTCTTC. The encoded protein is CASIPGREGFNEQFF.